These T cell receptor beta chains were read from a single sample in a study of identical twins. MiXCR, applied by TCRdb to the 5' RACE reads, yields one record per CDR3 protein. This sample has 1.5 million to 2 million distinct CDR3 sequences, with 32% found just once. The sample was cord blood. Every receptor here comes from a newborn girl in good health. The CDR3 runs from the conserved cysteine through the conserved F or W. D genes are given only for firm matches. The size of a clone is reported for some rows only, either as once, few or many, or as a class for expanded clones.

v_call	clone_size	d_call	j_call	cdr3_nt	cdr3_aa
TRBV20-1	-	TRBD2	TRBJ2-5	TGCAGTGCTCTTATAGCGGGGGGACTGAGAAATGAGCAGTACTTC	CSALIAGGLRNEQYF
TRBV7-8	-	TRBD2	TRBJ2-1	TGTGCCAGCGGCAAGACTAGCGGGGAAACGATCTCCTACAATGAGCAGTTCTTC	CASGKTSGETISYNEQFF
TRBV5-1	few	-	TRBJ2-3	TGCGCCAGCAGCTTGGAGGGGTGGAGCACAGATACGCAGTATTTT	CASSLEGWSTDTQYF
TRBV11-2	-	-	TRBJ1-1	TGTGCCAGCAGCTTGACCCCTGAGTCCAACACTGAAGCTTTCTTT	CASSLTPESNTEAFF
TRBV24-1	many	TRBD2	TRBJ2-1	TGTGCCACCAGTGATTCTCTAGCGGGACACAATGAGCAGTTCTTC	CATSDSLAGHNEQFF
TRBV20-1	-	TRBD2	TRBJ2-5	TGCAGTGTTCGACTAGCGGGGGGGGAGACCCAGTACTTC	CSVRLAGGETQYF
TRBV24-1	few	TRBD2	TRBJ2-5	TGTGCCACCGGCACCCGACTAGCCGCGAAGACCCAGTACTTC	CATGTRLAAKTQYF
TRBV3-1	few	-	TRBJ1-1	TGTGCCAGCAGCCAAGATTCCCGGATCACTGAAGCTTTCTTT	CASSQDSRITEAFF
TRBV27	-	-	TRBJ2-7	TGTGCCAGCAGTTTAGGCCAGGCCTACGAGCGGTACTTC	CASSLGQAYERYF
TRBV5-5	-	-	TRBJ1-1	TGTGCCAGCAGCCCCACGAGTGGGGGAAACACTGAAGCTTTCTTT	CASSPTSGGNTEAFF
TRBV15	few	-	TRBJ2-5	TGTGCCACCAGAAGACCCCCGGGAACCGGGGAGACCCAGTACTTC	CATRRPPGTGETQYF
TRBV10-3	few	-	TRBJ1-5	TGTGCCATCAGTGAGTCGGGGACGGCTAGCAATCAGCCCCAGCATTTT	CAISESGTASNQPQHF
TRBV28	-	TRBD1	TRBJ2-3	TGTGCCAGCAGCCCTCCGGACAGGCACACAGATACGCAGTATTTT	CASSPPDRHTDTQYF
TRBV12-3/TRBV12-4	-	-	TRBJ2-7	TGTGCCAGCAGTACTACAGGGTCTTGGCATGAGCAGTACTTC	CASSTTGSWHEQYF
TRBV4-2	-	TRBD1	TRBJ1-5	TGTGCCAGCGGCCAAGGGCGGGGACAGGGAAATCAGCCCCAGCATTTT	CASGQGRGQGNQPQHF
TRBV19	-	TRBD1	TRBJ2-1	TGTGCCAGTAGTACCCGCCGGACAGGGCTAGATGAGCAGTTCTTC	CASSTRRTGLDEQFF
TRBV11-2	few	-	TRBJ2-3	TGTGCCAGCAGCTTGTTCCGGGGGGCGTTGACAGATACGCAGTATTTT	CASSLFRGALTDTQYF
TRBV20-1	-	-	TRBJ1-2	TGCAGTGCAGCGGGGGCGCTTAGCTATGGCTACACCTTC	CSAAGALSYGYTF
TRBV4-1	-	-	TRBJ2-2	TGCGCCAGCAGCCAAGTTGTGTGGGTCCTGAACACCGGGGAGCTGTTTTTT	CASSQVVWVLNTGELFF
TRBV25-1	-	-	TRBJ2-7	TGTGCCAGCAGTGAAAGCCCTAGCTACGAGCAGTACTTC	CASSESPSYEQYF
TRBV7-2	few	-	TRBJ2-5	TGTGCCAGCACCCAACCCGGGCGACAAGAGACCCAGTACTTC	CASTQPGRQETQYF
TRBV2	-	-	TRBJ1-5	TGTGCCAGCGGCCAGGACAATCAGCCCCAGCATTTT	CASGQDNQPQHF
TRBV20-1	few	-	TRBJ2-7	TGCAGTGCTAGTTCGGTAGGGTACTTC	CSASSVGYF
TRBV7-9	-	-	TRBJ1-2	TGTGCCAGCAGCTCACAGAGCCCCCGTGGATATGGCTACACCTTC	CASSSQSPRGYGYTF
TRBV29-1	-	-	TRBJ1-1	TGCAGCGTTTTGAAGGGACTCATGAACACTGAAGCTTTCTTT	CSVLKGLMNTEAFF
TRBV20-1	few	TRBD2	TRBJ2-7	TGCAGTGCTAGTGGGACTAGAATAGTAATGGAGCAGTACTTC	CSASGTRIVMEQYF
TRBV5-6	once	TRBD2	TRBJ2-3	TGTGCCAGCAGGAAGCGGGAGGGCACAGATACGCAGTATTTT	CASRKREGTDTQYF
TRBV24-1	few	TRBD1	TRBJ2-3	TGTGCCACAGCCGGGACAGGGGGCGTTACAGATACGCAGTATTTT	CATAGTGGVTDTQYF
TRBV2	-	-	TRBJ1-1	TGTGCCAGCAGGAGACAGAGCATGAACACTGAAGCTTTCTTT	CASRRQSMNTEAFF
TRBV18	-	-	TRBJ1-2	TGTGCCAGCTCACCACCGCCGGGCTTTAACTATGGCTACACCTTC	CASSPPPGFNYGYTF
TRBV28	few	-	TRBJ2-1	TGTGCCAGCAGCCCGGACTGGGCGGATGAGCAGTTCTTC	CASSPDWADEQFF
TRBV5-1	-	-	TRBJ2-3	TGCGCCAGCACCATGCGTTATAGCACAGATACGCAGTATTTT	CASTMRYSTDTQYF
TRBV6-1	many	TRBD1	TRBJ1-1	TGTGCCAGCTCGGAACGAGGGGGCAACACTGAAGCTTTCTTT	CASSERGGNTEAFF
TRBV12-3/TRBV12-4	few	TRBD1	TRBJ2-4	TGTGCCAGCACCCCAGGGTGGGACAGGGACAACATTCAGTACTTC	CASTPGWDRDNIQYF
TRBV20-1	-	-	TRBJ2-7	TGCAGTGCTAAGAGCGGTCCGGACGAGCAGTACTTC	CSAKSGPDEQYF
TRBV20-1	-	-	TRBJ1-1	TGCAGTGCAACCTCGCCGGGAAAAGGGAACACTGAAGCTTTCTTT	CSATSPGKGNTEAFF
TRBV7-2	-	TRBD1	TRBJ2-5	TGTGCCAGCAGCTTAGGGACAGGGTTCAGTTACCAAGAGACCCAGTACTTC	CASSLGTGFSYQETQYF
TRBV10-3	-	-	TRBJ1-5	TGTGCCATCAGTGAGCTTTGGCAGAATCAGCCCCAGCATTTT	CAISELWQNQPQHF
TRBV27	-	TRBD2	TRBJ2-3	TGTGCCAGCAGTTTATATTGGCTAGCGGGGGGCACAGATACGCAGTATTTT	CASSLYWLAGGTDTQYF
TRBV7-9	once	-	TRBJ2-7	TGTGCCAGCAGCAAGACAGGTGGGGGGGCCGGCGAGCAGTACTTC	CASSKTGGGAGEQYF
TRBV20-1	-	-	TRBJ1-4	TGCAGTGCTAGCGCTACAGGGTGGGGAACTAATGAAAAACTGTTTTTT	CSASATGWGTNEKLFF
TRBV20-1	few	TRBD2	TRBJ2-7	TGCAGTGCTAGAGATCCTCGAGCGGGGTACTCCTACGAGCAGTACTTC	CSARDPRAGYSYEQYF
TRBV6-1	-	-	TRBJ2-2	TGTGCCAGCAGCACCTTTAACAGGGTCCCGAACACCGGGGAGCTGTTTTTT	CASSTFNRVPNTGELFF